Presented here are 25 T cell receptor beta chains from one specimen sequenced in a study of early T cells in non-severe SARS-CoV-2 infection. TCRdb re-derived calls from the 5' RACE reads in MiXCR, one entry per CDR3 protein. In the table there are fewer than 80,000 distinct CDR3 sequences, about 11% of which are singletons. Here the sequenced sample was whole blood, taken at baseline. Receptors were obtained from an adult who was a healthcare worker with PCR-confirmed SARS-CoV-2 infection or an uninfected control (not recorded which).

This clonotype was picked up a small number of times. In DNA, the CDR3 is TGTGCCAGCAGCTTTAGTTCGACTAGCGGGGGATACAATGAGCAGTTCTTC. This gives the protein CASSFSSTSGGYNEQFF. The chain links TRBV7-2 to TRBJ2-1; 12 bases fit TRBD2. The junction had 7 bases not matched to a gene; V was cut back by 3 bases and J by 4 bases. The CDR3 is 17 amino acids. Germline CDR1 reads SGHTA; CDR2 reads FQGNSA.

J is TRBJ2-4 and V is TRBV29-1, with D perhaps assigned TRBD1 or TRBD2 (5 bases each). This CDR3 is built from 17 residues. V gave up 6 bases and J gave up 1 base, with 22 bases separating them. Germline V CDR1 and CDR2: SQVTM, ANQGSEA. The CDR3 nucleotides read TGCAGCGTCGCCAAGGGACGGAGAGTCTCGGCCAAAAACATTCAGTACTTC. Amino acid sequence: CSVAKGRRVSAKNIQYF.

The genes are TRBV3-1 and TRBJ2-2, with D maybe TRBD1 (6 bases). The CDR3 is 13 residues long. V lost 6 bases and J lost 5, with 10 bases in between. Per the germline V gene, CDR1 is LGHDT and CDR2 is YNNKEL (reference sequence). CDR3 DNA sequence: TGTGCCAGCAGGATACAGGGTACCGGGGAGCTGTTTTTT. It is translated as CASRIQGTGELFF.

V gene TRBV7-2 combines with J gene TRBJ2-1; D ambiguous. V was clipped by 3 bases and J by 7 bases, with 4 bases between them. CDR1 and CDR2 from the germline V gene are SGHTA and FQGNSA. CDR3 length equals 11 residues. In DNA, the CDR3 is TGTGCCAGCAGCTTTGTAAATGAGCAGTTCTTC. This translates into CASSFVNEQFF.

A few counts support this clonotype. The genes are TRBV6-4 and TRBJ2-2, with 10 nucleotides matching TRBD1. CDR3 length equals 14 residues. CDR1 is MRHNA and CDR2 is SNTAGT in the germline V gene. Trimming cost V 2 bases and J 6 bases; bases outside gene matches: 0. This chain's CDR3 is CASSDGQGAGELFF. DNA for the CDR3: TGTGCCAGCAGTGACGGACAGGGGGCCGGGGAGCTGTTTTTT.

This chain links TRBV7-3 with TRBJ2-7; possibly TRBD1 or TRBD2 for D (5 bases each). This CDR3 contains 13 residues. In germline, CDR1 is SGHTA, CDR2 FQGTGA. V was trimmed by 3 bases and J by 7 bases, leaving 13 bases between them. This chain's CDR3 is CASSLGTDGEQYF. The CDR3 DNA reads TGTGCCAGCAGCTTGGGGACCGATGGGGAGCAGTACTTC.

This clonotype was detected only a few times. The chain uses TRBV6-1 and TRBJ1-2; the D gene is possibly TRBD1 (5 bases). This CDR3 has 16 residues. Germline CDR1 is MNHNS and CDR2 is SASEGT. V was pared by 2 bases and J by 10 bases, with 23 bases between. DNA for the CDR3: TGTGCCAGCAGTGAAACAGGAACCCGCAATGGCCTGGCCTACACCTTC. Translation gives CASSETGTRNGLAYTF.

The chain links TRBV20-1 to TRBJ1-5; TRBD1 aligns across 7 bases. The length of the CDR3 is 17 residues. Germline CDR1 reads DFQATT; CDR2 reads SNEGSKA (reference sequence). With 0 bases clipped from V and 5 bases from J, the junction kept 13 bases outside the gene matches. Here the CDR3 reads CSARDRRQGGRYQPQHF. The CDR3, as DNA: TGCAGTGCTAGAGATCGGAGACAGGGTGGCCGATATCAGCCCCAGCATTTT.

This clonotype was observed many times. V usage is TRBV7-2 and J usage is TRBJ1-3, with D perhaps TRBD1 (5 bases). Germline V gene lookup returns CDR1 SGHTA and CDR2 FQGNSA. V dropped 5 bases and J dropped 1 base, with 15 bases sitting between them. This CDR3 contains 16 residues. The CDR3 DNA sequence: TGTGCCAGCAGCCTGAATGGGGGAATTTCTGGAAACACCATATATTTT. Protein sequence: CASSLNGGISGNTIYF.

V and J are TRBV20-1 and TRBJ2-7, with D possibly TRBD1 on 6 matching bases. The CDR3 has 14 residues. V was clipped by 2 bases and J by 0 bases, with 11 bases between them. CDR1 is DFQATT and CDR2 is SNEGSKA in the germline V gene (reference sequence). CDR3 DNA sequence: TGCAGTGCTAGACTTCGGGACACCTCCTACGAGCAGTACTTC. It codes for CSARLRDTSYEQYF.

There are a few counts of this clonotype. The chain combines TRBV7-9 with TRBJ2-2; D is undetermined. V shed 4 bases and J shed 8 bases, with 5 bases lying between them. This CDR3 is built from 11 residues. The germline V gene encodes CDR1 SEHNR and CDR2 FQNEAQ (reference sequence). The chain's CDR3 is CASSSSGELFF. CDR3 nucleotide sequence: TGTGCCAGCAGCTCTTCAGGGGAGCTGTTTTTT.

The chain has TRBV5-5 and TRBJ1-1, with D unclear. V shed 2 bases and J shed 3 bases, with 8 bases lying between them. CDR3 length: 13 residues. Germline V gene data show CDR1 as SGHKS and CDR2 as YYEKEE (reference sequence). The CDR3 DNA is TGTGCCAGCAGCTTTTTAGAGGACACTGAAGCTTTCTTT. Residues: CASSFLEDTEAFF.

The V call is TRBV3-1, the J call TRBJ2-1; TRBD1 might be the D (5 bases). This CDR3 is 14 amino acids long. Germline CDR1 is LGHDT and CDR2 is YNNKEL (reference sequence). The V and J ends lost 1 base and 10 bases respectively, with 14 bases between them. Here the CDR3 DNA reads TGTGCCAGCAGCCAAGCCAGGGTGGGTACAGAGCAGTTCTTC. Protein sequence: CASSQARVGTEQFF.

This clonotype was seen a handful of times. The rearrangement joins TRBV29-1 to TRBJ1-1, with a tentative D call TRBD1 (5 bases). V dropped 7 bases and J dropped 11 bases, with 23 bases sitting between them. Germline lookup yields CDR1 SQVTM and CDR2 ANQGSEA. This CDR3 has 13 residues. CDR3 coding DNA: TGCAGCGCCCAAACACACCAGGGTGGTTGGGCTTTCTTT. Translation gives CSAQTHQGGWAFF.

This clonotype was seen more than once but under ten times. The CDR3 DNA is TGCAGCGTTGAAGTTTCAACGGGTCATAGTGAAAAACTGTTTTTT. Translating it yields CSVEVSTGHSEKLFF. This chain joins TRBV29-1 and TRBJ1-4, with D hard to call. CDR3 size: 15 residues. V was clipped by 1 base and J by 7 bases, with 16 bases between them. CDR1 and CDR2 (germline): SQVTM, ANQGSEA.

This clonotype occurred many times. The chain employs TRBV27 and TRBJ1-2; D unclear. Trimming pared 3 bases from V and 8 bases from J, leaving 13 bases between. Per germline, CDR1 MNHEY and CDR2 SMNVEV (reference sequence). The CDR3 contains 13 residues. The CDR3 reads CASSFGGRWGYTF. As DNA, the CDR3 is TGTGCCAGCAGTTTCGGAGGGAGGTGGGGCTACACCTTC.

Only a few counts were recorded for this clonotype. This chain links TRBV7-2 with TRBJ2-7; D is possibly TRBD1 (6 bases). The CDR3 length is 14 residues. Per germline, CDR1 SGHTA and CDR2 FQGNSA. V dropped 6 bases and J dropped 4 bases, with 16 bases sitting between them. CDR3 residues: CASRRQAGPYEQYF. CDR3 in DNA: TGTGCCAGCAGGCGACAGGCAGGGCCTTACGAGCAGTACTTC. Supplemented by reference TRBV7-2 and TRBJ2-7, the full variable domain reads GAGVSQSPSNKVTEKGKDVELRCDPISGHTALYWYRQSLGQGLEFLIYFQGNSAPDKSGLPSDRFSAERTGGSVSTLTIQRTQQEDSAVYLCASRRQAGPYEQYFGPGTRLTVT.

Worth noting for this clonotype: A single base separates this from a much larger clone, so it may be a read error. This chain uses TRBV29-1 with TRBJ2-1; D might be TRBD1 or TRBD2, each matching 5 bases. The CDR3 is 14 amino acids. Germline V CDR1 and CDR2: SQVTM, ANQGSEA. Between the trimmed V and J ends, which lost 6 bases and 15 bases, there was a span of 27 bases. The DNA for the CDR3 is TGCAGCGTCGGACTCTCCGGGGCCCCTGAGCGGCTGTTCTTC. This gives the protein CSVGLSGAPERLFF.

This chain links TRBV9 with TRBJ2-3; no clear D. Trimming stripped 1 base from V and 4 bases from J, with 10 bases between. CDR3 length: 14 residues. Germline V CDR1 and CDR2: SGDLS, YYNGEE. The CDR3 region is CASSVTPVSDTQYF. The CDR3 DNA follows: TGTGCCAGCAGCGTAACTCCAGTATCAGATACGCAGTATTTT.

Ten or more counts support this clonotype. This chain joins TRBV12-5 and TRBJ2-1; maybe TRBD2 (6 bases). Germline CDR1 is LGHNT and CDR2 is FRNRAP. The germline V and J ends were trimmed by 5 bases and 7 bases, with 18 bases remaining between them. The CDR3 has 15 amino acids. CDR3 loop: CASGPSMGEVNEQFF. The CDR3 coding sequence is TGTGCTAGTGGTCCCTCCATGGGGGAGGTGAATGAGCAGTTCTTC.

This clonotype was recorded at least ten times. The chain employs TRBV7-9 and TRBJ2-1; the D gene is possibly TRBD2 (5 bases). Deletions cut 3 bases from V and 7 bases from J, with 10 bases between. The CDR3 runs 13 residues. The V gene's germline CDR1 is SEHNR and CDR2 FQNEAQ (reference sequence). This chain's CDR3 is CASSFNTGNEQFF. In DNA form, the CDR3 reads TGTGCCAGCAGCTTCAATACGGGAAATGAGCAGTTCTTC.

The rearrangement links TRBV19 to TRBJ2-5; D is perhaps TRBD1 (5 bases). Germline assignment: CDR1 LNHDA and CDR2 SQIVND (reference sequence). This CDR3 is built from 13 residues. The ends were cut back, 4 bases at V and 1 base at J, with 7 bases in the middle. In DNA, the CDR3 is TGTGCCAGTAGTACTAGGGGCCAAGAGACCCAGTACTTC. It encodes CASSTRGQETQYF.

On this clonotype itself: Compared with germline, one end of the junction differs, possibly owing to a read error. The V and J genes are TRBV6-5 and TRBJ1-6; D is unclear. The CDR3 sequence is 17 residues long. Germline assignment: CDR1 MNHEY and CDR2 SVGAGI. The CDR3 here is CANSTTGRGSYNSPLHF. The CDR3 region has the DNA TGTGCCAACAGTACGACGGGCCGAGGGTCCTATAATTCACCCCTCCACTTT.

The sample holds many counts of this clonotype. This chain connects TRBV27 to TRBJ2-1; no firm D call. This CDR3 spans 15 amino acids. Trimming removed 7 bases from V and 5 bases from J, with 18 bases in between. Germline CDR1 reads MNHEY; CDR2 reads SMNVEV (reference sequence). The DNA for the CDR3 is TGTGCCAGCATGATCGGAGTGGGGTCGGACAATGAGCAGTTCTTC. This codes for CASMIGVGSDNEQFF.

This clonotype came up a few times. The rearrangement joins TRBV28 to TRBJ2-1; 7 bases align to TRBD1. After removal of 3 bases from V and 6 bases from J, the junction contained 5 bases not matched to a gene. Germline CDR1 and CDR2: MDHEN and SYDVKM. This CDR3 contains 14 residues. Here the CDR3 reads CASSFDRVVNEQFF. CDR3 DNA: TGTGCCAGCAGTTTCGACAGGGTGGTCAATGAGCAGTTCTTC. Full variable domain (missing parts from reference TRBV28 and TRBJ2-1): DVKVTQSSRYLVKRTGEKVFLECVQDMDHENMFWYRQDPGLGLRLIYFSYDVKMKEKGDIPEGYSVSREKKERFSLILESASTNQTSMYLCASSFDRVVNEQFFGPGTRLTVL.